This passage covers 27 T cell receptor beta chains from one sample sequenced in a study of cytomegalovirus exposure and HLA in healthy donors. Data came from immunoSEQ multiplex PCR; TCRdb stores just in-frame clones and leaves some out. The data show 150,000 to 170,000 clones, roughly 84% seen once. The sequenced sample was PBMCs. These receptors all stem from a human donor in good health.

In nucleotides, the CDR3 is TGCAGCGTTTATCGGGAGGGGGTCACAGATACGCAGTATTTT. It codes for CSVYREGVTDTQYF. This rearrangement joins TRBV29-1 to TRBJ2-3, with 8 nucleotides matching TRBD2. The germline V gene encodes CDR1 SQVTM and CDR2 ANQGSEA. The CDR3 covers 14 residues. V shed 5 bases, J shed 2 bases, and the junction held 6 bases outside the gene matches.

This chain uses TRBV5-5 with TRBJ1-1; TRBD1 matches 7 bases. Germline V gene sequence: CDR1 SGHKS, CDR2 YYEKEE (reference sequence). The CDR3 is made up of 12 amino acids. The J segment lost 11 bases and the V segment lost 2 bases, leaving 6 bases of the junction unmatched. CDR3 nucleotides: TGTGCCAGCAGCTTACAGGGGATACTGGCTTTCTTT. Translation: CASSLQGILAFF.

The chain links TRBV2 to TRBJ2-1; 8 nucleotides match TRBD1. J was trimmed by 9 bases and V by 1 base; bases with no gene match: 8. The CDR3 runs 15 residues. Germline assignment: CDR1 SNHLY and CDR2 FYNNEI. CDR3 protein: CASSEDWTGLPEQFF. DNA for the CDR3: TGTGCCAGCAGTGAAGACTGGACAGGGCTACCTGAGCAGTTCTTC. The whole variable domain, remainder taken from reference TRBV2 and TRBJ2-1, is EPEVTQTPSHQVTQMGQEVILRCVPISNHLYFYWYRQILGQKVEFLVSFYNNEISEKSEIFDDQFSVERPDGSNFTLKIRSTKLEDSAMYFCASSEDWTGLPEQFFGPGTRLTVL.

This sequence joins TRBV5-5 and TRBJ1-5, with 7 bases lining up with TRBD1. The CDR3 is made up of 14 amino acids. V shed 0 bases, J shed 7 bases, and the junction held 4 bases outside the gene matches. The germline V gene has CDR1 SGHKS and CDR2 YYEKEE (reference sequence). The CDR3 DNA sequence: TGTGCCAGCAGCTTGGGGCAGGGGGGACAGCCCCAGCATTTT. As protein: CASSLGQGGQPQHF.

The V call is TRBV19, the J call TRBJ1-5; possible D gene TRBD1, 6 bases. The CDR3 is 15 amino acids. The germline V gene encodes CDR1 LNHDA and CDR2 SQIVND (reference sequence). Trimming took off 0 bases at V and 1 base at J, with 7 bases between the two ends. The CDR3 loop reads CASSIDGGSNQPQHF. In nucleotides, the CDR3 is TGTGCCAGTAGTATAGATGGGGGCAGCAATCAGCCCCAGCATTTT. Full variable domain (rest looked up from reference TRBV19 and TRBJ1-5): DGGITQSPKYLFRKEGQNVTLSCEQNLNHDAMYWYRQDPGQGLRLIYYSQIVNDFQKGDIAEGYSVSREKKESFPLTVTSAQKNPTAFYLCASSIDGGSNQPQHFGDGTRLSIL.

The chain is built from TRBV19 and TRBJ1-5; D is unresolved. CDR3 length equals 14 residues. Trimming shortened V by 1 base and J by 0 bases, and 4 bases separated the two germline ends. Germline lookup yields CDR1 LNHDA and CDR2 SQIVND (reference sequence). CDR3 sequence: CASSIVHSNQPQHF. The CDR3 nucleotides read TGTGCCAGTAGTATAGTCCATAGCAATCAGCCCCAGCATTTT.

On this clone: A read error may produce the germline difference seen at one junction end. This chain connects TRBV5-1 to TRBJ2-1, with D hard to call. CDR1 is SGHRS, CDR2 YFSETQ, per germline. This CDR3 has 16 amino acids. The CDR3 DNA reads TGCGCCAGCAGCTTGGACGCATACAGCTCCCACAATGAGCAGTTCTTC. As protein: CASSLDAYSSHNEQFF.

The genes are TRBV2 and TRBJ2-3; TRBD1 might be the D (5 bases). The V end lost 0 bases, the J end lost 6 bases, and 10 bases lay between the germline ends. Germline V gives CDR1 SNHLY, CDR2 FYNNEI. The CDR3 runs 14 residues. For the CDR3, the DNA is TGTGCCAGCAGTGAAGCGCTTTGGGGCGATACGCAGTATTTT. Amino acids: CASSEALWGDTQYF. Supplemented by reference TRBV2 and TRBJ2-3, the full variable domain reads EPEVTQTPSHQVTQMGQEVILRCVPISNHLYFYWYRQILGQKVEFLVSFYNNEISEKSEIFDDQFSVERPDGSNFTLKIRSTKLEDSAMYFCASSEALWGDTQYFGPGTRLTVL.

The chain couples TRBV6-5 to TRBJ1-4; 7 bases map to TRBD1. There are 14 residues in the CDR3. Germline CDR1 MNHEY, CDR2 SVGAGI. V lost 5 bases, J lost 4 bases, and 4 bases stayed unmatched. The CDR3 DNA follows: TGTGCCAGCAGTGACCACAGGGGTAATGAAAAACTGTTTTTT. Protein product: CASSDHRGNEKLFF.

V gene TRBV5-1 combines with J gene TRBJ2-1; 11 bases are a match to TRBD2. Trimming removed 3 bases from V and 6 bases from J; junction bases left unmatched: 8. Germline V gene lookup returns CDR1 SGHRS and CDR2 YFSETQ. The CDR3 totals 16 residues. The CDR3 region has the DNA TGCGCCAGCAGCTCGCACAGGACTAGCGGGTTCAATGAGCAGTTCTTC. Translation: CASSSHRTSGFNEQFF.

The CDR3 coding sequence is TGCAGTGCCCTGGCGGGGTATGGCTACACCTTC. Encoded protein: CSALAGYGYTF. This sequence joins TRBV20-1 and TRBJ1-2; D gene ambiguous. The length of the CDR3 is 11 residues. Trimming shortened V by 6 bases and J by 5 bases, and 10 bases separated the two germline ends. Germline values: CDR1 DFQATT, CDR2 SNEGSKA (reference sequence).

This clone was recorded once. The chain has TRBV7-3 and TRBJ1-1; D may be TRBD1 (5 bases). Germline lookup yields CDR1 SGHTA and CDR2 FQGTGA. V was shortened by 1 base and J by 4 bases, with 13 bases between the two germline ends. The CDR3 runs to 15 residues. The CDR3 sequence is CASSLRGGGTTEAFF. CDR3 bases: TGTGCCAGCAGCTTAAGGGGCGGGGGTACCACTGAAGCTTTCTTT.

The chain recombines TRBV5-1 with TRBJ2-2; 9 nucleotides agree with TRBD1. Germline assignment: CDR1 SGHRS and CDR2 YFSETQ. The CDR3 is made up of 20 amino acids. Trimming at V came to 5 bases and at J to 6 bases, leaving 23 bases not matched to a gene. The CDR3 sequence: CASRSSKLTGTGSLSGELFF. In nucleotides, the CDR3 is TGCGCCAGCAGATCATCCAAGTTAACCGGGACAGGGAGTTTGTCCGGGGAGCTGTTTTTT.

The V and J genes are TRBV7-6 and TRBJ1-1; possibly TRBD1 for D (6 bases). Germline assignment: CDR1 SGHVS and CDR2 FNYEAQ. The CDR3 runs to 13 residues. V lost 5 bases and J 3 bases, leaving 10 bases between the germline ends. CDR3 sequence reads: CASSQGTYTEAFF. In DNA, the CDR3 is TGTGCCAGCAGCCAGGGGACCTACACTGAAGCTTTCTTT.

The rearrangement links TRBV9 to TRBJ1-2; the D is unclear. Trimming stripped 0 bases from V and 8 bases from J, with 17 bases between. The CDR3 is made up of 15 amino acids. CDR1 is SGDLS and CDR2 is YYNGEE in the germline V gene. The CDR3 DNA sequence: TGTGCCAGCAGCGTAGATGACCGTAAAGGCGGAGGCTACACCTTC. Amino acid sequence: CASSVDDRKGGGYTF.

The chain carries TRBV27 and TRBJ1-1; TRBD1 aligns across 7 bases. J lost 1 base, V lost 3 bases, and 8 bases had no gene match. The CDR3 sequence is 16 residues long. Germline V gene data show CDR1 as MNHEY and CDR2 as SMNVEV (reference sequence). CDR3 sequence (DNA): TGTGCCAGCAGTTTCATCACCGGGACAGCGAACACTGAAGCTTTCTTT. The encoded protein is CASSFITGTANTEAFF.

The chain couples TRBV18 to TRBJ2-7; TRBD2 is a possible D gene (5 bases). Trimming cost V 6 bases and J 5 bases, with 11 bases left between them. The V gene's germline CDR1 is KGHSH and CDR2 LQKENI. The CDR3 extends over 12 amino acids. Here the CDR3 DNA reads TGTGCCAGCTCGCAGGTCGGGGACGAGCAGTACTTC. Translation: CASSQVGDEQYF.

The gene calls are TRBV11-1 and TRBJ2-1, with 7 nucleotides matching TRBD2. J was trimmed by 8 bases and V by 2 bases; bases with no gene match: 18. The CDR3 has 18 residues. From germline, CDR1 is SGHAT and CDR2 FQDESV (reference sequence). The CDR3 nucleotides read TGTGCCAGCAGCTTATGGCGGGGGTTAAGCGGGGCCGGTGATGAGCAGTTCTTC. Amino acids: CASSLWRGLSGAGDEQFF.

This clone was detected once. The chain is built from TRBV27 and TRBJ1-1, with 9 bases identical to TRBD1. The V gene's germline CDR1 is MNHEY and CDR2 SMNVEV (reference sequence). The CDR3 covers 14 residues. Trimming removed 6 bases from V and 5 bases from J; junction bases left unmatched: 7. This chain's CDR3 is CASRFSGTGTEAFF. The CDR3 DNA is TGTGCCAGCAGGTTCTCCGGGACAGGGACTGAAGCTTTCTTT.

The V and J genes are TRBV7-8 and TRBJ2-3; D perhaps matches TRBD1 (6 bases). This CDR3 region has 17 residues. V was cut by 5 bases and J by 1 base, with 19 bases left in between. Per the germline V gene, CDR1 is SGHVS and CDR2 is FQNEAQ. The CDR3 DNA follows: TGTGCCAGCAGCCCGCGTCCTTTGGGGGCAGGCACAGATACGCAGTATTTT. Translating gives CASSPRPLGAGTDTQYF.

The chain is built from TRBV5-1 and TRBJ2-3; 9 positions agree with TRBD1. J gave up 2 bases and V 0 bases, and 1 base lay outside the gene matches. The CDR3 loop spans 15 amino acids. Germline V gives CDR1 SGHRS, CDR2 YFSETQ. CDR3 sequence reads: CASSLVQGATDTQYF. As DNA, the CDR3 is TGCGCCAGCAGCTTGGTACAGGGGGCCACAGATACGCAGTATTTT.

The J gene is TRBJ1-1, the V gene TRBV29-1; D unresolved. The CDR3 length is 13 residues. Germline V gene sequence: CDR1 SQVTM, CDR2 ANQGSEA. V was clipped by 5 bases and J by 3 bases, with 13 bases between them. The CDR3 is CSVLVKSHTEAFF. CDR3 DNA sequence: TGCAGCGTTTTGGTGAAGAGTCACACTGAAGCTTTCTTT.

The genes are TRBV4-2 and TRBJ2-1; 14 bases are shared with TRBD2. The CDR3 totals 15 residues. Germline V CDR1 and CDR2: LGHNA, YNFKEQ. V gave up 4 bases and J gave up 8 bases; unmatched junction bases: 4. As DNA, the CDR3 is TGTGCCAGCAGCCGAGGGACTAGCGGGAGTCATGAGCAGTTCTTC. It codes for CASSRGTSGSHEQFF.

This chain joins TRBV15 and TRBJ2-7; 7 nucleotides line up with TRBD1. Per germline, CDR1 LNHNV and CDR2 YYDKDF (reference sequence). The CDR3 contains 16 residues. The trim removed 1 base at V and 1 base at J, leaving 7 bases unmatched. CDR3 sequence: CATSRGGTVKSYEQYF. CDR3 in DNA: TGTGCCACCAGCAGAGGTGGGACAGTTAAATCCTACGAGCAGTACTTC.

This chain links TRBV27 with TRBJ2-1, with 9 positions matching TRBD2. Germline V gene lookup returns CDR1 MNHEY and CDR2 SMNVEV (reference sequence). The CDR3 consists of 14 residues. Trimming removed 3 bases from V and 9 bases from J; junction bases left unmatched: 6. The CDR3 DNA sequence: TGTGCCAGCAGTTTCGGACTAGCGAATACTGAGCAGTTCTTC. Encoded protein: CASSFGLANTEQFF.

V usage is TRBV2 and J usage is TRBJ1-5; D is possibly TRBD1 (5 bases). The CDR3 runs 14 residues. Looked up from germline, CDR1 is SNHLY and CDR2 is FYNNEI. Trimming shortened V by 3 bases and J by 5 bases, and 11 bases separated the two germline ends. The CDR3 DNA reads TGTGCCAGCAGTGAGATACAGGCGGATCAGCCCCAGCATTTT. The encoded protein is CASSEIQADQPQHF.

The J gene is TRBJ1-3, the V gene TRBV9; D is undetermined. This CDR3 is 15 amino acids long. Per germline, CDR1 SGDLS and CDR2 YYNGEE. Trimming shortened V by 0 bases and J by 0 bases, and 7 bases separated the two germline ends. CDR3 amino acids: CASSVGGSSGNTIYF. The CDR3 DNA sequence: TGTGCCAGCAGCGTAGGAGGCAGCTCTGGAAACACCATATATTTT.